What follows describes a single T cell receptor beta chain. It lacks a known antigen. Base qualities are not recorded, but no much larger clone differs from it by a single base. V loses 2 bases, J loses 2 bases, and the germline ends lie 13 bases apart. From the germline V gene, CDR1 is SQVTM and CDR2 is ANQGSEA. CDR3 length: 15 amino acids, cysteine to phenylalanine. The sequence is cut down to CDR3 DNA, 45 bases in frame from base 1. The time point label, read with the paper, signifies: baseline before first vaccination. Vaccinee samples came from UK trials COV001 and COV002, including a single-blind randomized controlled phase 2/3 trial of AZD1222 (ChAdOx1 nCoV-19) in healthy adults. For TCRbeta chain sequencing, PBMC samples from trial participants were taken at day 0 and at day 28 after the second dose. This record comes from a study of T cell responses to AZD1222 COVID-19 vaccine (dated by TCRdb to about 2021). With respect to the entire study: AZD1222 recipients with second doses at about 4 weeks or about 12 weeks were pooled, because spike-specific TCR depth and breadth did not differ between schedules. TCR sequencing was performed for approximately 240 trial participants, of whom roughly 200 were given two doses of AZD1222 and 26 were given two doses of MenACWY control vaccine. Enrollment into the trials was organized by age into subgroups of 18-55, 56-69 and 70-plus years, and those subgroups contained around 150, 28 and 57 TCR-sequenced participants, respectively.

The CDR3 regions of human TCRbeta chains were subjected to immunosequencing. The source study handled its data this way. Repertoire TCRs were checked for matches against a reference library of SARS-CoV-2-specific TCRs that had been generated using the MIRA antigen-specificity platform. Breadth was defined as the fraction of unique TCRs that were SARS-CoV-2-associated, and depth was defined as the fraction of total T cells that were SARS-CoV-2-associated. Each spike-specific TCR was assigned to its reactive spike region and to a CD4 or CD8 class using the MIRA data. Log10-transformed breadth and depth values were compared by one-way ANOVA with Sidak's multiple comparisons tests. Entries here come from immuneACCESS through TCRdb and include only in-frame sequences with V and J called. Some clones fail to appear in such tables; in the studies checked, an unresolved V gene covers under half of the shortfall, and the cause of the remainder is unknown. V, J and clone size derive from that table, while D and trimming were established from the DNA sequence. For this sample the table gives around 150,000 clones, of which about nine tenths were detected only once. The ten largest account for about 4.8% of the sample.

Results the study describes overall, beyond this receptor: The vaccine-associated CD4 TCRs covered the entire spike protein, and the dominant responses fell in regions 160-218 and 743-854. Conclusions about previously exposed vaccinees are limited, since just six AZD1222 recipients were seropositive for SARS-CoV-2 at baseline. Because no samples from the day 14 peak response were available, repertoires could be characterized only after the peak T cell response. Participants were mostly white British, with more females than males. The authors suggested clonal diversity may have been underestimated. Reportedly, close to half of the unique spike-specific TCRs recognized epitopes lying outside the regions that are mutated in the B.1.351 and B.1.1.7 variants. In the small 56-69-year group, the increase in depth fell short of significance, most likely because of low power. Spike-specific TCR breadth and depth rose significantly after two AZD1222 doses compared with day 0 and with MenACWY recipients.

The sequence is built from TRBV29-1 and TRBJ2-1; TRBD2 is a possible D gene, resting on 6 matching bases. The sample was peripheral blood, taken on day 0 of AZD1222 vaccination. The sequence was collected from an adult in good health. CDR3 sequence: CSVETPRGPYNEQFF. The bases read TGCAGCGTTGAAACCCCGCGGGGACCCTACAATGAGCAGTTCTTC.